A single sample is the source of the 18 T cell receptor beta chains below, sequenced in a study of cytomegalovirus exposure and HLA in healthy donors. PCR was performed using 60 Vbeta and 13 Jbeta primers. Generated by immunoSEQ multiplex PCR, the TCRdb table keeps only in-frame clones and is missing some. The table shows roughly 99,000 clones, with 65% to 80% occurring only once. The sample consisted of PBMCs. These receptors originate from a male donor in good health and CMV-seronegative.

This clone was seen a handful of times. V usage is TRBV6-4 and J usage is TRBJ2-1; 9 bases map to TRBD2. The trim removed 2 bases at V and 8 bases at J, leaving 7 bases unmatched. Germline CDR1 reads MRHNA; CDR2 reads SNTAGT. The CDR3 has 15 amino acids. Here the CDR3 reads CASSDPLAGRDEQFF. The CDR3 DNA reads as TGTGCCAGCAGTGACCCCCTAGCGGGGAGGGATGAGCAGTTCTTC.

V gene TRBV27 combines with J gene TRBJ2-7; D unresolved. Trimming left V 2 bases short and J 2 bases short, with 10 bases between. The germline gives CDR1 MNHEY, CDR2 SMNVEV (reference sequence). The CDR3 contains 14 residues. CDR3 in DNA: TGTGCCAGCAGTTTAGGGTCGGGTGCCTACGAGCAGTACTTC. Its translation: CASSLGSGAYEQYF.

The chain joins TRBV2 to TRBJ2-2; D gene uncertain. V was shortened by 6 bases and J by 0 bases, with 11 bases between the two germline ends. The CDR3 extends over 15 amino acids. CDR1 and CDR2 from the germline V gene are SNHLY and FYNNEI. This CDR3 is CASRNIAANTGELFF. CDR3 in DNA: TGTGCCAGCAGAAACATTGCCGCGAACACCGGGGAGCTGTTTTTT. Combining the CDR3 with reference TRBV2 and TRBJ2-2 gives the whole variable domain EPEVTQTPSHQVTQMGQEVILRCVPISNHLYFYWYRQILGQKVEFLVSFYNNEISEKSEIFDDQFSVERPDGSNFTLKIRSTKLEDSAMYFCASRNIAANTGELFFGEGSRLTVL.

The rearrangement joins TRBV7-2 to TRBJ2-7; D call uncertain. Trimming pared 5 bases from V and 4 bases from J, leaving 15 bases between. CDR1 SGHTA and CDR2 FQGNSA come from the germline V gene. The length of the CDR3 is 14 residues. The CDR3 loop reads CASSPRVAEYEQYF. CDR3 bases: TGTGCCAGCAGCCCTCGGGTGGCCGAATACGAGCAGTACTTC.

The rearrangement joins TRBV7-2 to TRBJ2-7; D remains unclear. The CDR3 totals 13 residues. Looked up from germline, CDR1 is SGHTA and CDR2 is FQGNSA. The V gene lost 2 bases and the J gene lost 5 bases, with 10 bases spanning the gap. The CDR3, as DNA: TGTGCCAGCAGCTTAAGGATGCGGCACGAGCAGTACTTC. This gives the protein CASSLRMRHEQYF.

The J gene is TRBJ2-7, the V gene TRBV7-9; tentative D call: TRBD1 (6 bases). The CDR3 contains 14 residues. The germline V gene has CDR1 SEHNR and CDR2 FQNEAQ (reference sequence). V was shortened by 6 bases and J by 6 bases, with 18 bases between the two germline ends. The CDR3 nucleotides read TGTGCCAGCAGGGGGTGGCAGGGGTCGGGCGAGCAGTACTTC. This encodes CASRGWQGSGEQYF.

The sample holds a few counts of this clone. The CDR3: CASSLTRANEQFF. The CDR3 DNA reads as TGTGCCAGCAGCTTAACGCGTGCCAATGAGCAGTTCTTC. The V and J genes are TRBV7-2 and TRBJ2-1; D is unclear. V lost 2 bases and J 6 bases, leaving 8 bases between the germline ends. CDR1 is SGHTA, CDR2 FQGNSA, per germline. The CDR3 sequence is 13 residues long.

This chain joins TRBV18 and TRBJ2-7, with 10 bases that match TRBD1. There are 17 residues in the CDR3. Unmatched junction bases numbered 8, after V lost 1 base and J lost 2 bases. Germline-derived CDR1 and CDR2 are KGHSH and LQKENI. The CDR3 coding sequence is TGTGCCAGCTCACCACTTTATGGGACAGGGGAGCCCTACGAGCAGTACTTC. It translates to CASSPLYGTGEPYEQYF. Supplemented by reference TRBV18 and TRBJ2-7, the full variable domain reads NAGVMQNPRHLVRRRGQEARLRCSPMKGHSHVYWYRQLPEEGLKFMVYLQKENIIDESGMPKERFSAEFPKEGPSILRIQQVVRGDSAAYFCASSPLYGTGEPYEQYFGPGTRLTVT.

The chain joins TRBV5-1 to TRBJ2-2, with 11 bases matching TRBD2. Germline V gives CDR1 SGHRS, CDR2 YFSETQ. V was pared by 0 bases and J by 4 bases, with 5 bases of the junction left unmatched. CDR3 length: 17 amino acids. In DNA, the CDR3 is TGCGCCAGCAGCTTGGCCGGGCTAGCGGGAGGCACCGGGGAGCTGTTTTTT. As protein: CASSLAGLAGGTGELFF.

The chain combines TRBV4-1 with TRBJ2-2; D ambiguous. Trimming shortened V by 2 bases and J by 4 bases, and 8 bases separated the two germline ends. CDR3 length: 14 amino acids. From germline, CDR1 is MGHRA and CDR2 YSYEKL. For the CDR3, the DNA is TGCGCCAGCAGCCAATGGTTCGGCACCGGGGAGCTGTTTTTT. Translated: CASSQWFGTGELFF.

The chain recombines TRBV18 with TRBJ2-7, with TRBD2 matching 9 bases. Losses at the gene ends were 2 bases for V and 0 bases for J; bases not matched to a gene: 8. The CDR3 loop spans 17 amino acids. Germline assignment: CDR1 KGHSH and CDR2 LQKENI. CDR3 in amino acids: CASSPYLASGDSYEQYF. CDR3 bases: TGTGCCAGCTCACCATATCTTGCTAGCGGGGACTCCTACGAGCAGTACTTC. The whole variable domain, filled in from reference TRBV18 and TRBJ2-7, reads NAGVMQNPRHLVRRRGQEARLRCSPMKGHSHVYWYRQLPEEGLKFMVYLQKENIIDESGMPKERFSAEFPKEGPSILRIQQVVRGDSAAYFCASSPYLASGDSYEQYFGPGTRLTVT.

The chain recombines TRBV7-9 with TRBJ2-1; 7 positions agree with TRBD2. The CDR3 has 13 residues. CDR1 and CDR2 (germline): SEHNR, FQNEAQ (reference sequence). V lost 2 bases to trimming and J lost 10 bases; unmatched junction nucleotides: 5. Here the CDR3 DNA reads TGTGCCAGCAGCTTAAGGGAGGGGCGGGAGCAGTTCTTC. This codes for CASSLREGREQFF.

The chain joins TRBV7-3 to TRBJ2-7, with TRBD2 as a possible D gene (6 bases). The germline gives CDR1 SGHTA, CDR2 FQGTGA. The V gene lost 1 base and the J gene lost 5 bases, with 9 bases spanning the gap. CDR3 length equals 13 residues. The CDR3 DNA reads TGTGCCAGCAGCTTAAGGGAGGTTGACGAGCAGTACTTC. Protein product: CASSLREVDEQYF. Based on the CDR3 plus reference TRBV7-3 and TRBJ2-7, the full variable domain is GAGVSQTPSNKVTEKGKYVELRCDPISGHTALYWYRQSLGQGPEFLIYFQGTGAADDSGLPNDRFFAVRPEGSVSTLKIQRTERGDSAVYLCASSLREVDEQYFGPGTRLTVT.

In DNA form, the CDR3 reads TGTGCCAGCTCACCACAGGGGAACAATGGCTACACCTTC. Its translation is CASSPQGNNGYTF. The rearrangement links TRBV18 to TRBJ1-2; tentative D call: TRBD1 (5 bases). The CDR3 has 13 amino acids. Germline V gene data show CDR1 as KGHSH and CDR2 as LQKENI. The germline V and J ends were trimmed by 1 base and 6 bases, with 9 bases remaining between them.

A note on this clone: A junction end diverges from the germline sequence, so it may reflect a read error. Other DNA sequences in this specimen translate into the identical CDR3. V gene TRBV7-8 combines with J gene TRBJ2-7; TRBD1 matches 9 bases. The germline CDR1 and CDR2 sequences are SGHVS and FQNEAQ. This CDR3 region has 14 residues. The CDR3 bases are TGCGCCAGCAGCTTCCGGGACAGGGAGGGCGAGCAGTACTTC. Its protein is CASSFRDREGEQYF.

The chain carries TRBV4-1 and TRBJ1-5, with 9 bases aligning to TRBD1. Germline CDR1 MGHRA, CDR2 YSYEKL. This CDR3 has 15 amino acids. The V segment lost 1 base and the J segment 4 bases; nucleotides outside the gene matches: 2. CDR3 loop: CASSQVGQGNQPQHF. CDR3 nucleotide sequence: TGCGCCAGCAGCCAAGTCGGACAGGGGAATCAGCCCCAGCATTTT.

V and J are TRBV5-6 and TRBJ2-7; D is possibly TRBD2 (5 bases). This CDR3 contains 15 residues. Germline loops: CDR1 SGHDT, CDR2 YYEEEE. V was shortened by 0 bases and J by 6 bases, with 16 bases between the two germline ends. The CDR3: CASSLELEGWAEQYF. In nucleotides, the CDR3 is TGTGCCAGCAGCTTGGAGCTCGAGGGCTGGGCCGAGCAGTACTTC.

CDR3 nucleotides: TGTGCCATCAGTGAGTCATCAGATGGCAGGGTAATTAGAGAGACCCAGTACTTC. Its protein product is CAISESSDGRVIRETQYF. The V gene is TRBV10-3, the J gene TRBJ2-5; tentative D call: TRBD1 (5 bases). CDR3 length: 18 amino acids. CDR1 is ENHRY and CDR2 is SYGVKD in the germline V gene. The V gene lost 0 bases and the J gene lost 4 bases, with 21 bases spanning the gap.